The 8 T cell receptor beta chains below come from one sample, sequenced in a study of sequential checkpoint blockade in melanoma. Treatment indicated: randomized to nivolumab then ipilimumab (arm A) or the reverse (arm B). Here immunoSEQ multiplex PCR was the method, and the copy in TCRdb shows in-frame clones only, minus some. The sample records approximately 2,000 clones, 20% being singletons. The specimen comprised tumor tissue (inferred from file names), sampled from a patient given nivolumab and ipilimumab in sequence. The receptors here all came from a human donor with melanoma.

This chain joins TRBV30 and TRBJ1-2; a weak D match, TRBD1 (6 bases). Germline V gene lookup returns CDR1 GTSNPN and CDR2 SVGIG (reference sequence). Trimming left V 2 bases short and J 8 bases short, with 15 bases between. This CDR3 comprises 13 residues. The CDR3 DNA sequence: TGTGCCTGGAGTCACCAGGGGACCGGGGGCTACACCTTC. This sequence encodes CAWSHQGTGGYTF.

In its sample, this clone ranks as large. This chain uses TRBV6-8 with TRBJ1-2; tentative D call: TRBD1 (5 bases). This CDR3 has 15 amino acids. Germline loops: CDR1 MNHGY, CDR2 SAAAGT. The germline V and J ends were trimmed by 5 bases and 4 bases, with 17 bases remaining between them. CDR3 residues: CASSESDRLSYGYTF. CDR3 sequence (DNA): TGTGCCAGCAGTGAGTCAGACAGACTCAGCTATGGCTACACCTTC.

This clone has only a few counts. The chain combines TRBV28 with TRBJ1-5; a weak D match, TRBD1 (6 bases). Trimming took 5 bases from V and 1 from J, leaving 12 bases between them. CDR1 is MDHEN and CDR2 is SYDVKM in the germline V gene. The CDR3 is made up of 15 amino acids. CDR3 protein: CASSTRGSSNQPQHF. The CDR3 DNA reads TGTGCCAGCAGTACCAGGGGTTCAAGCAATCAGCCCCAGCATTTT.

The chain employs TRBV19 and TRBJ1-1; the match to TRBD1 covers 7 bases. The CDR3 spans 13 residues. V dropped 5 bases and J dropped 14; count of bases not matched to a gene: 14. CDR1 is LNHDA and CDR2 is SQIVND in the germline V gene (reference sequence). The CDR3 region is CASSPLDRPSEFF. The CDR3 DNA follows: TGTGCCAGTAGTCCCTTGGACAGGCCCTCTGAATTCTTT.

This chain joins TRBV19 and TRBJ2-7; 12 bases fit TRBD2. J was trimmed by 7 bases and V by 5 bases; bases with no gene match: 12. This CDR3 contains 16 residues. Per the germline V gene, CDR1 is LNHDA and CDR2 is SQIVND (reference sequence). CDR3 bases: TGTGCCAGTAGTCGGACTAGCGGGGATAACCTACTAGAGCAGTACTTC. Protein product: CASSRTSGDNLLEQYF.

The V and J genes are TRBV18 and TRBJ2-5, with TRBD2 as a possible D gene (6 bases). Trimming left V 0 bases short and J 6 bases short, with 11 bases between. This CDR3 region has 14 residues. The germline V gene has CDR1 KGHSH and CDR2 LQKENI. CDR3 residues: CASSPPAGTQTQYF. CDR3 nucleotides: TGTGCCAGCTCACCACCGGCGGGGACCCAGACCCAGTACTTC.

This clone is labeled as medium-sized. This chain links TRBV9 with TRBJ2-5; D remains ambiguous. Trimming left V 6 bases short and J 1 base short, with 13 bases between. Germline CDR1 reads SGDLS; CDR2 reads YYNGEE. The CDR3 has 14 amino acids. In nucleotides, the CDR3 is TGTGCCAGCAACGGATTTGAGGCCCAAGAGACCCAGTACTTC. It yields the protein CASNGFEAQETQYF.

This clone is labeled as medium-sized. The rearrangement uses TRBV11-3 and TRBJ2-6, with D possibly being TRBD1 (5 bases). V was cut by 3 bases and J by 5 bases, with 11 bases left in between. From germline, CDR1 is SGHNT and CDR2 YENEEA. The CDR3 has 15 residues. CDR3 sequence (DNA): TGTGCCAGCAGCTTCGGACAAAGCCGGGCCAACGTCCTGACTTTC. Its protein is CASSFGQSRANVLTF.